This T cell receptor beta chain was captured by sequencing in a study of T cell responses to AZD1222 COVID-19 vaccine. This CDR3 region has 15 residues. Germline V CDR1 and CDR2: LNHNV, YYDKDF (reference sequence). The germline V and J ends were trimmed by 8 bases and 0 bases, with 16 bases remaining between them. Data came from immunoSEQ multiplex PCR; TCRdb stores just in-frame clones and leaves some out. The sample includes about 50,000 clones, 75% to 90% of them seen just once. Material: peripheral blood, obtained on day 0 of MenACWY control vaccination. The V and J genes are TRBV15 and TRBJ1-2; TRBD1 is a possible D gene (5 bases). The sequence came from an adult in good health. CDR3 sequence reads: CATDGGTFSNYGYTF. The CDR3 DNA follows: TGTGCCACCGACGGGGGTACCTTTTCTAACTATGGCTACACCTTC.